These 24 T cell receptor beta chains originate from one sample sequenced in a study of T cells in women clearing cervical HPV infection. TCRdb keeps only in-frame clones here, not all; method: immunoSEQ multiplex PCR. This repertoire comprises tens of thousands of clones; its ten largest clones make up roughly 1.2%. The source material was blood buffy coat. These receptor sequences come from a woman aged 18 to 75 with a cervical HPV16 infection that either progressed to CIN3+ or cleared (not recorded which).

Here the CDR3 reads CASSLVGQGSTDTQYF. CDR3 DNA, as far as it was read: TGTGCCAGCAGCTTGGTGGGACAGGGGTCCACAGATACG. The rearrangement joins TRBV7-3 to TRBJ2-3, with 10 bases matching TRBD1. Sequencing ends 3 residues short of the CDR3 end; the germline J gene provides the rest. Germline lookup yields CDR1 SGHTA and CDR2 FQGTGA. V trimming: 3 bases; J trimming: 2 bases; junction bases outside the gene matches: 5. This CDR3 is 16 amino acids long. The full variable domain, rest sourced from reference TRBV7-3 and TRBJ2-3, is GAGVSQTPSNKVTEKGKYVELRCDPISGHTALYWYRQSLGQGPEFLIYFQGTGAADDSGLPNDRFFAVRPEGSVSTLKIQRTERGDSAVYLCASSLVGQGSTDTQYFGPGTRLTVL.

The CDR3 region is CASSSGQTNTEAFF. The part of the CDR3 DNA that was read is TGCGCCAGCAGCTCGGGACAGACGAACACTGAA. The gene calls are TRBV5-1 and TRBJ1-1, with 7 bases aligning to TRBD1. The observed sequence ends 3 residues before the CDR3 terminus, with the missing tail filled in from the germline J gene. The CDR3 has 14 amino acids. Germline CDR1 SGHRS, CDR2 YFSETQ. The J segment lost 1 base and the V segment lost 3 bases, leaving 3 bases of the junction unmatched.

Remarks on this clone: The read finishes 3 residues shy of the CDR3 end, and the germline J gene is used to complete it. The gene calls are TRBV10-3 and TRBJ2-7, with a tentative D call TRBD1 (6 bases). The germline V gene encodes CDR1 ENHRY and CDR2 SYGVKD. Trimming pared 9 bases from V and 5 bases from J, leaving 14 bases between. CDR3 length equals 12 residues. The CDR3 reads CAIPQGLDEQYF. Incomplete CDR3 DNA: TGTGCCATTCCCCAGGGGCTCGACGAG.

As regards this clone: Read coverage stops 3 residues before the CDR3 terminus; the germline J gene supplies the remainder. The chain uses TRBV7-9 and TRBJ1-2, with D unclear. The CDR3 is 11 residues long. CDR1 SEHNR and CDR2 FQNEAQ come from the germline V gene (reference sequence). The CDR3 region is CASSPNYDYTF. CDR3 bases read: TGTGCCAGCAGCCCCAACTACGAC.

As regards this clone: The read terminates 3 residues ahead of where the CDR3 ends, so the germline J gene completes it. The chain is built from TRBV20-1 and TRBJ1-4; a possible D gene is TRBD1 (5 bases). V dropped 5 bases and J dropped 0 bases, with 10 bases sitting between them. The CDR3 sequence is 14 residues long. CDR1 DFQATT and CDR2 SNEGSKA come from the germline V gene (reference sequence). The CDR3 here is CSAPRGSTNEKLFF. The covered CDR3 bases are TGCAGTGCTCCCCGGGGGTCAACTAATGAAAAA.

CDR3: CASSTTQGYTEAFF. The sequenced CDR3 bases are TGTGCCAGCAGCACCACACAGGGGTACACTGAA. The gene calls are TRBV7-2 and TRBJ1-1; 7 nucleotides match TRBD1. The DNA ends 3 residues before the CDR3 does, and the rest of the CDR3 is filled in from the germline J gene. This CDR3 is built from 14 residues. Trimming took 5 bases from V and 3 from J; bases not matched to a gene: 6. The germline V gene has CDR1 SGHTA and CDR2 FQGNSA.

About this clone itself: The read gets to within 3 residues of the CDR3 end, and the germline J gene fills in the rest. The V and J genes are TRBV7-9 and TRBJ2-3; 12 bases are a match to TRBD2. The germline CDR1 and CDR2 sequences are SEHNR and FQNEAQ (reference sequence). The trim removed 8 bases at V and 4 bases at J, leaving 7 bases unmatched. The CDR3 is 15 amino acids. The DNA read from the CDR3 is TGTGCCAGCCGGCCTAGCGGGGGGGCCCCAGATACG. This gives the protein CASRPSGGAPDT. The CDR3 as a whole reads CASRPSGGAPDTQYF.

Comments on this clone: Read data end 3 residues before the CDR3 end; the end is taken from the germline J gene. V and J are TRBV4-1 and TRBJ1-6, with a weak D call TRBD1 (5 bases). CDR1 is MGHRA and CDR2 is YSYEKL in the germline V gene. Trimming pared 4 bases from V and 10 bases from J, leaving 14 bases between. CDR3 length equals 14 residues. The DNA read from the CDR3 is TGCGCCAGCAGCCCCTGGCAGGGAAGATCACCC. Translating gives CASSPWQGRSP. Given in full, the CDR3 is CASSPWQGRSPLHF.

As regards this clone: The sequence runs out 3 residues before the end of the CDR3; the remainder is reconstructed from the germline J gene. The rearrangement joins TRBV11-2 to TRBJ1-2; 8 nucleotides match TRBD1. Germline CDR1 reads SGHAT; CDR2 reads FQNNGV. Unmatched junction bases numbered 10, after V lost 6 bases and J lost 4 bases. The CDR3 sequence is 15 residues long. The CDR3 region is CASRTADRALYGYTF. The CDR3 bases that were read are TGTGCCAGCAGAACAGCGGACAGGGCCCTCTATGGC.

As to this clone: The read falls 3 residues short of the CDR3 end, and the missing part is taken from the germline J gene. V usage is TRBV11-2 and J usage is TRBJ2-7; D is perhaps TRBD1 (5 bases). The CDR3 consists of 12 residues. Germline V gene data show CDR1 as SGHAT and CDR2 as FQNNGV. The V gene lost 2 bases and the J gene lost 4 bases, with 6 bases spanning the gap. The CDR3 DNA, read in part, is TGTGCCAGCAGCTTACAGGGTTACGAG. Protein sequence: CASSLQGYE. The CDR3, in full, reads CASSLQGYEQYF. The full variable domain, rest sourced from reference TRBV11-2 and TRBJ2-7, is EAGVAQSPRYKIIEKRQSVAFWCNPISGHATLYWYQQILGQGPKLLIQFQNNGVVDDSQLPKDRFSAERLKGVDSTLKIQPAKLEDSAVYLCASSLQGYEQYFGPGTRLTVT.

Points on this clone: The read finishes 3 residues shy of the CDR3 end, and the germline J gene is used to complete it. The chain links TRBV11-2 to TRBJ2-5; 10 bases align to TRBD2. V lost 5 bases and J lost 4; bases outside the gene matches: 7. CDR1 is SGHAT and CDR2 is FQNNGV in the germline V gene. There are 15 residues in the CDR3. The part of the CDR3 DNA that was read is TGTGCCAGCAGCCCTTCTAGCGGGGGAAGAGAGACC. This gives the protein CASSPSSGGRET. In full, the CDR3 reads CASSPSSGGRETQYF.

Turning to this clone: The read finishes 3 residues shy of the CDR3 end, and the germline J gene is used to complete it. Other DNA sequences in this specimen translate into the identical CDR3. The V and J genes are TRBV19 and TRBJ1-3; 8 bases agree with TRBD1. Germline-derived CDR1 and CDR2 are LNHDA and SQIVND (reference sequence). This CDR3 has 17 residues. Losses at the gene ends were 5 bases for V and 0 bases for J; bases not matched to a gene: 9. CDR3 DNA, as far as it was read: TGTGCCAGTAGTTTGTTCGGACAGGGAATCTCTGGAAACACC. Protein product: CASSLFGQGISGNT. The full CDR3 reads CASSLFGQGISGNTIYF.

Details on this clone: The read falls 3 residues short of the CDR3 end, and the missing part is taken from the germline J gene. V and J are TRBV5-1 and TRBJ2-4; 9 bases match TRBD1. CDR3 size: 18 residues. Germline loops: CDR1 SGHRS, CDR2 YFSETQ. V shed 4 bases, J shed 2 bases, and the junction held 13 bases outside the gene matches. CDR3 DNA (partial): TGCGCCAGCAGCCCTAACTCCCCGGGACAGGGTACCAAAAACATT. As protein: CASSPNSPGQGTKNI. The entire CDR3 is CASSPNSPGQGTKNIQYF.

A word on this clone: The CDR3 extends 3 residues past the end of the read, so its final part is completed from the germline J gene. This chain connects TRBV10-2 to TRBJ1-1; 9 bases line up with TRBD1. Germline CDR1 is WSHSY and CDR2 is SAAADI. J lost 1 base, V lost 3 bases, and 6 bases had no gene match. The CDR3 loop spans 16 amino acids. Partial CDR3 DNA: TGCGCCAGCAGTGATAAGACAGGGGGTCCGAACACTGAA. Protein: CASSDKTGGPNTE. The whole CDR3 reads CASSDKTGGPNTEAFF.

As concerns this clone: The read finishes 3 residues shy of the CDR3 end, and the germline J gene is used to complete it. The chain carries TRBV19 and TRBJ1-5; tentatively, D is TRBD1 (6 bases). The CDR3 contains 15 residues. CDR1 LNHDA and CDR2 SQIVND come from the germline V gene (reference sequence). V was trimmed by 7 bases and J by 5 bases, leaving 18 bases between them. The covered CDR3 bases are TGTGCCAGTACCTCTTACCGGGACACCTATCAGCCC. Residues: CASTSYRDTYQP. The whole CDR3 region reads CASTSYRDTYQPQHF.

The CDR3 bases that were read are TGTGCCAGCCACGGCCTAGCGCGGGGAGACAATGAG. Translation: CASHGLARGDNE. From start to end, the CDR3 is CASHGLARGDNEQFF. V is TRBV11-2 and J is TRBJ2-1, with D possibly being TRBD2 (6 bases). The read terminates 3 residues ahead of where the CDR3 ends, so the germline J gene completes it. V was shortened by 8 bases and J by 5 bases, with 19 bases between the two germline ends. The CDR3 runs 15 residues. CDR1 and CDR2 from the germline V gene are SGHAT and FQNNGV.

A remark on this clone: From the germline J gene comes the end of the CDR3, since the read stops 3 residues before it. The chain uses TRBV18 and TRBJ1-5; D remains ambiguous. V was cut by 2 bases and J by 7 bases, with 9 bases left in between. Germline-derived CDR1 and CDR2 are KGHSH and LQKENI. The CDR3 covers 13 residues. CDR3 sequence: CASSPTREQPQHF. The covered CDR3 bases are TGTGCCAGCTCACCAACTCGAGAACAGCCC.

Notes on this clone: The read terminates 3 residues before the CDR3 end, so the remaining end is supplied by the germline J gene. V usage is TRBV11-3 and J usage is TRBJ2-2; 7 bases match TRBD2. This CDR3 has 15 amino acids. Germline V gene sequence: CDR1 SGHNT, CDR2 YENEEA. The V gene end was trimmed by 5 bases and the J gene end by 6 bases; junction bases not matched to a gene: 9. The CDR3 reads CASSLVSRGAGELFF. The CDR3 bases that were read are TGTGCCAGCAGCCTGGTCAGTCGGGGGGCCGGGGAG.

Here the CDR3 reads CSARDGQGAGYGYTF. Incomplete CDR3 DNA: TGCAGTGCTAGAGATGGCCAGGGGGCTGGCTATGGC. This chain uses TRBV20-1 with TRBJ1-2, with 8 bases matching TRBD1. The observed sequence ends 3 residues before the CDR3 terminus, with the missing tail filled in from the germline J gene. The germline gives CDR1 DFQATT, CDR2 SNEGSKA (reference sequence). The CDR3 contains 15 residues. With V trimmed by 0 bases and J by 4 bases, 7 bases remained unmatched.

Points on this clone: The read halts 3 residues ahead of the CDR3 end, with the missing end drawn from the germline J gene. The chain carries TRBV20-1 and TRBJ1-2; 7 bases are a match to TRBD1. Germline CDR1 DFQATT, CDR2 SNEGSKA (reference sequence). CDR3 size: 14 residues. Trimming removed 1 base from V and 4 bases from J; junction bases left unmatched: 6. The part of the CDR3 DNA that was read is TGCAGTGCTAGAGGAGGGACAGCACCCTATGGC. Translation gives CSARGGTAPYG. The full-length CDR3 reads as CSARGGTAPYGYTF.

Concerning this clone: The CDR3 end falls 3 residues outside the read, so it is completed with the germline J gene. V usage is TRBV5-4 and J usage is TRBJ2-1; D possibly corresponds to TRBD1 (6 bases). V dropped 4 bases and J dropped 6 bases, with 17 bases sitting between them. From germline, CDR1 is SGHNT and CDR2 YYREEE (reference sequence). The CDR3 spans 15 residues. The sequenced CDR3 bases are TGTGCCAGCAGCCACCTAGGGACACGGGGCAATGAG. Translated: CASSHLGTRGNE. The whole CDR3 protein is CASSHLGTRGNEQFF. Looking up the rest from reference TRBV5-4 and TRBJ2-1 gives the full variable domain: ETGVTQSPTHLIKTRGQQVTLRCSSQSGHNTVSWYQQALGQGPQFIFQYYREEENGRGNFPPRFSGLQFPNYSSELNVNALELDDSALYLCASSHLGTRGNEQFFGPGTRLTVL.

The chain's CDR3 is CASSLEGRYEQYF. CDR3 DNA (partial): TGTGCCAGCAGCTTAGAGGGCCGGTACGAG. The V and J genes are TRBV7-2 and TRBJ2-7, with no clear D. The CDR3 extends 3 residues past the end of the read, so its final part is completed from the germline J gene. CDR1 and CDR2 (germline): SGHTA, FQGNSA. V lost 1 base to trimming and J lost 4 bases, with 8 bases between them. This CDR3 comprises 13 residues.

On this clone itself: With the read ending 3 residues before the CDR3 end, the germline J gene is used to fill in that end. The chain joins TRBV6-2 or TRBV6-3 to TRBJ2-7; 12 bases map to TRBD2. J gave up 4 bases and V 10 bases, and 2 bases lay outside the gene matches. The CDR3 runs to 12 residues. CDR1 is MNHEY and CDR2 is SVGEGT in the germline V gene. The CDR3 protein is CAKTSGSYEQYF. Partial CDR3 DNA: TGTGCCAAGACTAGCGGGAGTTACGAG.

A note on this clone: Coverage ceases 3 residues before the CDR3 finishes, and the germline J gene fills in the end. The chain links TRBV19 to TRBJ2-2, with a possible D match to TRBD2 (7 bases). Trimming pared 3 bases from V and 4 bases from J, leaving 12 bases between. The CDR3 totals 15 residues. Germline CDR1 reads LNHDA; CDR2 reads SQIVND (reference sequence). CDR3 residues: CASSMGGGFTGELFF. The DNA read from the CDR3 is TGTGCCAGTAGTATGGGAGGGGGATTCACCGGGGAG.